These 28 T cell receptor beta chains were sequenced from one sample in a study of shared clonotypes between healthy human individuals. TCRdb's table, derived via immunoSEQ multiplex PCR, lists solely in-frame clones and lacks some. In the table there are approximately 500,000 clones, less than 85% of which are singletons. The sequenced sample consisted of PBMCs. Every receptor here comes from a woman in her thirties or forties in good health. Some clones in this sample may be carry-over from other donors' samples.

The chain has TRBV2 and TRBJ2-1; maybe TRBD2 (5 bases). Trimming cost V 8 bases and J 0 bases, with 20 bases left between them. Per the germline V gene, CDR1 is SNHLY and CDR2 is FYNNEI. The CDR3 spans 17 residues. The DNA of the CDR3 is TGTGCCAGCGTTAGGACTTTGGCGGGCGCCTCCTACAATGAGCAGTTCTTC. Translating gives CASVRTLAGASYNEQFF.

Comment on this clone: At one boundary the junction diverges from the germline segment, which might be a read error. The rearrangement links TRBV7-7 to TRBJ2-5, with D possibly being TRBD1 (6 bases). CDR3 length: 15 amino acids. Germline V gene sequence: CDR1 SSHAT, CDR2 FNYEAQ (reference sequence). The CDR3 here is CASSPSGTNQETQYF. CDR3 nucleotides: TGTGCTAGCAGCCCTTCCGGGACAAACCAAGAGACCCAGTACTTC.

The rearrangement links TRBV27 to TRBJ2-7, with TRBD1 matching over 7 bases. Germline loops: CDR1 MNHEY, CDR2 SMNVEV (reference sequence). J lost 1 base, V lost 6 bases, and 15 bases had no gene match. The CDR3 runs to 17 residues. CDR3 bases: TGTGCCAGCAGAATTAGGGGAGAGGTGACAGGGTCCTACGAGCAGTACTTC. This gives the protein CASRIRGEVTGSYEQYF.

V is TRBV6-4 and J is TRBJ1-1; possibly TRBD1 for D (5 bases). The CDR3 extends over 13 amino acids. Germline CDR1 and CDR2: MRHNA and SNTAGT. Trimming removed 4 bases from V and 5 bases from J, with 11 bases in between. The CDR3: CASSVGVATEAFF. In DNA form, the CDR3 reads TGTGCCAGCAGTGTGGGGGTTGCTACTGAAGCTTTCTTT.

The chain carries TRBV5-6 and TRBJ2-7, with D unresolved. Germline lookup yields CDR1 SGHDT and CDR2 YYEEEE. This CDR3 comprises 12 residues. Trimming shortened V by 0 bases and J by 7 bases, and 8 bases separated the two germline ends. CDR3 residues: CASSLALGEQYF. CDR3 coding DNA: TGTGCCAGCAGCTTGGCCCTGGGGGAGCAGTACTTC.

The rearrangement links TRBV27 to TRBJ2-2; a weak D match, TRBD1 (5 bases). CDR1 MNHEY and CDR2 SMNVEV come from the germline V gene (reference sequence). V gave up 4 bases and J gave up 4 bases, with 13 bases separating them. This CDR3 region has 15 residues. CDR3 coding DNA: TGTGCCAGCAGTTCGCCAGCCAGGGTCACCGGGGAGCTGTTTTTT. It codes for CASSSPARVTGELFF.

This clone came up a few times. The chain is built from TRBV7-2 and TRBJ2-7; TRBD1 aligns across 8 bases. The J segment lost 0 bases and the V segment lost 0 bases, leaving 4 bases of the junction unmatched. The CDR3 is 16 residues long. CDR1 and CDR2 from the germline V gene are SGHTA and FQGNSA. CDR3 DNA: TGTGCCAGCAGCTTAGCGCTGCAGGGGGCCTCCTACGAGCAGTACTTC. This translates into CASSLALQGASYEQYF.

CDR3 nucleotides: TGTGCCAGCAGCTTATCGAGACTAGCGACCCATACGCAGTATTTT. This sequence encodes CASSLSRLATHTQYF. The chain combines TRBV7-3 with TRBJ2-3; 8 bases fit TRBD2. Per germline, CDR1 SGHTA and CDR2 FQGTGA. The V gene end was trimmed by 2 bases and the J gene end by 7 bases; junction bases not matched to a gene: 8. CDR3 length: 15 residues.

CDR3 sequence: CAWSGRFAEAFF. CDR3 in DNA: TGTGCCTGGAGTGGGAGGTTCGCTGAAGCTTTCTTT. The chain has TRBV30 and TRBJ1-1; unclear D gene. CDR3 size: 12 residues. V was pared by 1 base and J by 6 bases, with 9 bases between. Germline CDR1 reads GTSNPN; CDR2 reads SVGIG (reference sequence).

This clone appeared a single time. J is TRBJ2-7 and V is TRBV19; D remains ambiguous. The ends were cut back, 10 bases at V and 2 bases at J, with 9 bases in the middle. Germline lookup yields CDR1 LNHDA and CDR2 SQIVND (reference sequence). The CDR3 is 11 amino acids. The CDR3 DNA sequence: TGTGCCACCTCGGATACCTACGAGCAGTACTTC. This encodes CATSDTYEQYF. Looking up the rest from reference TRBV19 and TRBJ2-7 gives the full variable domain: DGGITQSPKYLFRKEGQNVTLSCEQNLNHDAMYWYRQDPGQGLRLIYYSQIVNDFQKGDIAEGYSVSREKKESFPLTVTSAQKNPTAFYLCATSDTYEQYFGPGTRLTVT.

This clone came up a few times. Here the CDR3 DNA reads TGTGCCAGTAGACGACGCTCACAGGGAGTATCGAACACCGGGGAGCTGTTTTTT. Protein product: CASRRRSQGVSNTGELFF. The rearrangement joins TRBV19 to TRBJ2-2; D perhaps matches TRBD1 (6 bases). Looked up from germline, CDR1 is LNHDA and CDR2 is SQIVND (reference sequence). CDR3 size: 18 residues. Trimming shortened V by 6 bases and J by 0 bases, and 20 bases separated the two germline ends.

The chain recombines TRBV10-3 with TRBJ1-1; D remains ambiguous. The V end was cut by 8 bases, the J end by 1 base, with 11 bases between. This CDR3 is built from 13 residues. Germline CDR1 reads ENHRY; CDR2 reads SYGVKD. CDR3: CAISGTENTEAFF. Written as DNA, the CDR3 is TGTGCCATCTCCGGCACCGAGAACACTGAAGCTTTCTTT.

The chain is built from TRBV7-8 and TRBJ1-1, with D hard to call. V shed 6 bases and J shed 0 bases, with 11 bases lying between them. From germline, CDR1 is SGHVS and CDR2 FQNEAQ. CDR3 size: 14 residues. The chain's CDR3 is CASSRITVNTEAFF. The CDR3 bases are TGTGCCAGCAGTAGAATAACAGTGAACACTGAAGCTTTCTTT.

The chain combines TRBV19 with TRBJ2-7, with TRBD1 matching over 7 bases. Germline loops: CDR1 LNHDA, CDR2 SQIVND (reference sequence). With 7 bases clipped from V and 2 bases from J, the junction kept 8 bases outside the gene matches. The CDR3 length is 14 residues. DNA of the CDR3: TGTGCCAGTAACGACAGGGTTAGCCCCTACGAGCAGTACTTC. Translation gives CASNDRVSPYEQYF.

J is TRBJ2-6 and V is TRBV11-2; no definite D call. V was clipped by 5 bases and J by 1 base, with 9 bases between them. Germline CDR1 SGHAT, CDR2 FQNNGV. The CDR3 extends over 15 amino acids. CDR3 DNA: TGTGCCAGCAGCCAACTCGTTTCTGGGGCCAACGTCCTGACTTTC. Amino acids: CASSQLVSGANVLTF.

The rearrangement uses TRBV11-3 and TRBJ2-1, with D tentatively TRBD1 (7 bases). Germline CDR1 and CDR2: SGHNT and YENEEA. Trimming took off 5 bases at V and 13 bases at J, with 18 bases between the two ends. The CDR3 contains 13 residues. CDR3 DNA: TGTGCCAGCAGCCTCAGGAGGGGGCTAGATCAGTTCTTC. Amino acids: CASSLRRGLDQFF.

The chain is built from TRBV6-5 and TRBJ2-2; TRBD1 is a possible D gene (6 bases). There are 15 residues in the CDR3. Germline CDR1 MNHEY, CDR2 SVGAGI. The ends were cut back, 4 bases at V and 0 bases at J, with 9 bases in the middle. The CDR3 loop is CASSLRGSNTGELFF. The DNA of the CDR3 is TGTGCCAGCAGTTTGAGGGGGTCGAACACCGGGGAGCTGTTTTTT.

V and J are TRBV7-9 and TRBJ2-1; D unclear. Germline V gene data show CDR1 as SEHNR and CDR2 as FQNEAQ (reference sequence). The CDR3 length is 14 residues. V dropped 5 bases and J dropped 7 bases, with 15 bases sitting between them. The CDR3 DNA sequence: TGTGCCAGCAGCCGTTTGGTGATCGCGAATGAGCAGTTCTTC. It specifies CASSRLVIANEQFF.

This clone was found a few times. This chain uses TRBV9 with TRBJ2-7, with 8 bases identical to TRBD1. CDR3 length: 16 amino acids. Looked up from germline, CDR1 is SGDLS and CDR2 is YYNGEE. V was clipped by 4 bases and J by 4 bases; unmatched bases: 13. The CDR3 DNA sequence: TGTGCCAGCAGCCCTCGGACAGGGACGATGCGGTACGAGCAGTACTTC. This translates into CASSPRTGTMRYEQYF.

The chain joins TRBV10-3 to TRBJ2-2; D might be TRBD2 (6 bases). The CDR3 loop spans 16 amino acids. The V end was cut by 3 bases, the J end by 5 bases, with 16 bases between. Germline V gives CDR1 ENHRY, CDR2 SYGVKD. The CDR3 loop reads CAISDSGLPGTGELFF. CDR3 DNA sequence: TGTGCCATCAGTGATTCGGGACTCCCGGGTACCGGGGAGCTGTTTTTT.

The chain combines TRBV27 with TRBJ2-2; perhaps TRBD2 as D (5 bases). CDR1 and CDR2 (germline): MNHEY, SMNVEV (reference sequence). The CDR3 length is 16 residues. Trimming pared 1 base from V and 1 base from J, leaving 10 bases between. The CDR3 DNA reads as TGTGCCAGCAGTTTATTATCGGACTGGAACACCGGGGAGCTGTTTTTT. This sequence encodes CASSLLSDWNTGELFF.

This rearrangement joins TRBV9 to TRBJ1-5; D perhaps matches TRBD1 (5 bases). The germline CDR1 and CDR2 sequences are SGDLS and YYNGEE. The CDR3 spans 13 residues. Trimming took 4 bases from V and 10 from J, leaving 15 bases between them. The CDR3 here is CASSPGDRRPQHF. The DNA of the CDR3 is TGTGCCAGCAGCCCGGGGGACCGTCGACCCCAGCATTTT.

The chain couples TRBV12-5 to TRBJ2-7; tentatively, D is TRBD2 (5 bases). The CDR3 extends over 13 amino acids. Trimming removed 1 base from V and 3 bases from J, with 7 bases in between. Germline V lookup: CDR1 LGHNT, CDR2 FRNRAP. The CDR3 coding sequence is TGTGCTAGTGGTTTGGGGAGCGGCTACGAGCAGTACTTC. Its translation is CASGLGSGYEQYF.

V and J are TRBV28 and TRBJ2-7, with TRBD1 as a possible D gene (6 bases). CDR1 MDHEN and CDR2 SYDVKM come from the germline V gene. Trimming pared 1 base from V and 2 bases from J, leaving 9 bases between. This CDR3 comprises 14 residues. For the CDR3, the DNA is TGTGCCAGCAGTTTATTACAGGGACCCTACGAGCAGTACTTC. Translated: CASSLLQGPYEQYF.

This chain joins TRBV27 and TRBJ2-7; D is unresolved. CDR3 size: 13 residues. V was shortened by 4 bases and J by 6 bases, with 13 bases between the two germline ends. Looked up from germline, CDR1 is MNHEY and CDR2 is SMNVEV (reference sequence). The CDR3 coding sequence is TGTGCCAGCAGTTGGGCACCTACCGGCGAGCAGTACTTC. It specifies CASSWAPTGEQYF.

The rearrangement joins TRBV11-2 to TRBJ1-4; TRBD1 is a possible D gene (6 bases). The germline V and J ends were trimmed by 5 bases and 8 bases, with 18 bases remaining between them. The CDR3 has 15 residues. Germline V CDR1 and CDR2: SGHAT, FQNNGV. In nucleotides, the CDR3 is TGTGCCAGCAGCCAACAGGGCCAACCTTGGGAAAAACTGTTTTTT. Its protein product is CASSQQGQPWEKLFF.

The V gene is TRBV29-1, the J gene TRBJ1-2; 11 positions match TRBD1. The CDR3 loop spans 14 amino acids. Germline V gives CDR1 SQVTM, CDR2 ANQGSEA. Trimming took 7 bases from V and 6 from J; bases not matched to a gene: 10. Here the CDR3 DNA reads TGCAGCGACTTGGGACAGGGGGAGAAAAATGGCTACACCTTC. It translates to CSDLGQGEKNGYTF.

V usage is TRBV7-2 and J usage is TRBJ2-3; D is tentatively TRBD1 or TRBD2 (5 bases each). V was pared by 7 bases and J by 1 base, with 18 bases between. CDR3 length: 16 residues. Germline V gives CDR1 SGHTA, CDR2 FQGNSA. CDR3 DNA: TGTGCCAGCATCTCAAGTGTCGGGGCCGGCACAGATACGCAGTATTTT. It specifies CASISSVGAGTDTQYF.